These 17 T cell receptor beta chains share one sample of origin, sequenced in a study of cytomegalovirus exposure and HLA in healthy donors. PCR was performed using 60 Vbeta and 13 Jbeta primers. The assay was immunoSEQ multiplex PCR, and TCRdb's table has in-frame clones only and misses some. The sample has around 170,000 clones, 81% seen once. The sequencing sample was made of PBMCs. These receptors were taken from a middle-aged man in good health and CMV-seropositive.

The chain joins TRBV4-3 to TRBJ2-1; D remains unclear. This CDR3 is 15 amino acids long. Germline-derived CDR1 and CDR2 are LGHNA and YSLEER. Trimming stripped 0 bases from V and 1 base from J, with 7 bases between. The CDR3 protein is CASSQDRSSYNEQFF. The CDR3 bases are TGCGCCAGCAGCCAAGATCGGAGTTCCTACAATGAGCAGTTCTTC.

This clone was seen once. V usage is TRBV7-6 and J usage is TRBJ1-1; D remains ambiguous. From germline, CDR1 is SGHVS and CDR2 FNYEAQ. With 2 bases removed from V and 7 bases from J, the gap between germline ends came to 11 bases. This CDR3 is 13 amino acids long. The CDR3 region is CASSLQAMGEAFF. The CDR3 coding sequence is TGTGCCAGCAGCTTACAGGCGATGGGTGAAGCTTTCTTT.

The CDR3 DNA reads as TGTGCCTGGAGTCGCATGGCAGGGGGGACTCAAGAGACCCAGTACTTC. This sequence encodes CAWSRMAGGTQETQYF. The gene calls are TRBV30 and TRBJ2-5; tentatively, D is TRBD1 (7 bases). Germline CDR1 reads GTSNPN; CDR2 reads SVGIG (reference sequence). This CDR3 spans 16 amino acids. The ends were cut back, 2 bases at V and 2 bases at J, with 18 bases in the middle.

The chain uses TRBV27 and TRBJ2-1; TRBD2 might be the D (6 bases). Trimming shortened V by 1 base and J by 7 bases, and 11 bases separated the two germline ends. Germline CDR1 and CDR2: MNHEY and SMNVEV (reference sequence). The CDR3 consists of 14 residues. The CDR3 loop reads CASSLLRGENEQFF. The DNA for the CDR3 is TGTGCCAGCAGTTTATTGCGGGGAGAAAATGAGCAGTTCTTC.

This clone was seen a few times. The chain uses TRBV5-4 and TRBJ2-3; 11 bases map to TRBD2. CDR1 is SGHNT, CDR2 YYREEE, per germline (reference sequence). The CDR3 is made up of 17 amino acids. Trimming took 3 bases from V and 4 from J; bases not matched to a gene: 10. Written as DNA, the CDR3 is TGTGCCAGCAGCTCCCCGGTACTAGCGGGAGCGGCAGATACGCAGTATTTT. The encoded protein is CASSSPVLAGAADTQYF. The full variable domain, in which reference TRBV5-4 and TRBJ2-3 provide the parts outside the CDR3, is ETGVTQSPTHLIKTRGQQVTLRCSSQSGHNTVSWYQQALGQGPQFIFQYYREEENGRGNFPPRFSGLQFPNYSSELNVNALELDDSALYLCASSSPVLAGAADTQYFGPGTRLTVL.

The chain combines TRBV6-1 with TRBJ1-1; D gene uncertain. CDR3 size: 20 residues. V gave up 2 bases and J gave up 0 bases, with 25 bases separating them. Germline CDR1 reads MNHNS; CDR2 reads SASEGT. The DNA for the CDR3 is TGTGCCAGCAGTGAAAGGTTAGTCTCGGCGGCCGTAACAATGAACACTGAAGCTTTCTTT. Amino acids: CASSERLVSAAVTMNTEAFF.

The chain has TRBV6-5 and TRBJ2-1; 7 nucleotides match TRBD2. Germline V gives CDR1 MNHEY, CDR2 SVGAGI. This CDR3 is 15 amino acids long. The J segment lost 5 bases and the V segment lost 6 bases, leaving 10 bases of the junction unmatched. The CDR3 loop is CASSHRTSLNNEQFF. The CDR3 DNA follows: TGTGCCAGCAGCCACCGGACTAGTCTTAACAATGAGCAGTTCTTC.

This chain connects TRBV4-1 to TRBJ1-2, with D possibly being TRBD1 (5 bases). Germline-derived CDR1 and CDR2 are MGHRA and YSYEKL. This CDR3 comprises 18 residues. The V and J ends lost 0 bases and 4 bases respectively, with 21 bases between them. CDR3 sequence reads: CASSQDSGRGTHFYGYTF. In nucleotides, the CDR3 is TGCGCCAGCAGCCAAGATTCGGGACGGGGGACTCATTTCTATGGCTACACCTTC.

CDR3 coding DNA: TGTGCCAGCAGTTTATATTTGAGGAGCTCCTATAATTCACCCCTCCACTTT. Encoded protein: CASSLYLRSSYNSPLHF. The chain employs TRBV27 and TRBJ1-6, with unresolved D. The CDR3 spans 17 residues. V lost 1 base and J 0 bases, leaving 10 bases between the germline ends. Germline assignment: CDR1 MNHEY and CDR2 SMNVEV (reference sequence).

The J gene is TRBJ1-2, the V gene TRBV6-1, with D perhaps TRBD1 (6 bases). The CDR3 is made up of 15 amino acids. The germline V gene encodes CDR1 MNHNS and CDR2 SASEGT. The V end lost 0 bases, the J end lost 4 bases, and 12 bases lay between the germline ends. The CDR3 spells CASSEATTGAYGYTF. The CDR3 bases are TGTGCCAGCAGTGAAGCGACGACAGGCGCCTATGGCTACACCTTC.

The chain carries TRBV7-2 and TRBJ1-5; 8 nucleotides agree with TRBD1. V lost 5 bases, J lost 5 bases, and 11 bases stayed unmatched. Per the germline V gene, CDR1 is SGHTA and CDR2 is FQGNSA. The CDR3 is 16 amino acids. This CDR3 is CASSPRGQVRDQPQHF. The DNA of the CDR3 is TGTGCCAGCAGCCCTCGGGGACAGGTGCGGGATCAGCCCCAGCATTTT.

This clone occurred a few times. V usage is TRBV18 and J usage is TRBJ2-4; maybe TRBD2 (5 bases). In germline, CDR1 is KGHSH, CDR2 LQKENI. The CDR3 totals 16 residues. V lost 2 bases and J lost 0, with 11 bases in between. The CDR3 reads CASSPSDGVAKNIQYF. The CDR3 DNA sequence: TGTGCCAGCTCACCAAGTGACGGGGTAGCCAAAAACATTCAGTACTTC. Looking up the rest from reference TRBV18 and TRBJ2-4 gives the full variable domain: NAGVMQNPRHLVRRRGQEARLRCSPMKGHSHVYWYRQLPEEGLKFMVYLQKENIIDESGMPKERFSAEFPKEGPSILRIQQVVRGDSAAYFCASSPSDGVAKNIQYFGAGTRLSVL.

The chain carries TRBV7-2 and TRBJ2-7; maybe TRBD2 (5 bases). Germline-derived CDR1 and CDR2 are SGHTA and FQGNSA. Trimming took 3 bases from V and 2 from J, leaving 5 bases between them. The CDR3 consists of 12 residues. CDR3 DNA: TGTGCCAGCAGCTTGGGAGCCTACGAGCAGTACTTC. Encoded protein: CASSLGAYEQYF.

CDR3 residues: CASSEGTGVTGELFF. The CDR3 bases are TGTGCCAGCAGCGAGGGGACAGGAGTCACCGGGGAGCTGTTTTTT. This chain links TRBV9 with TRBJ2-2, with 8 bases matching TRBD1. Germline CDR1 and CDR2: SGDLS and YYNGEE. The CDR3 runs to 15 residues. The V and J ends lost 3 bases and 4 bases, in that order; junction bases with no gene match: 5.

A few counts support this clone. The chain is built from TRBV7-8 and TRBJ2-1, with TRBD2 matching over 8 bases. The CDR3 length is 13 residues. Germline trimming cut 3 bases from V and 10 bases from J; bases unmatched to any gene: 5. Germline V CDR1 and CDR2: SGHVS, FQNEAQ. DNA for the CDR3: TGTGCCAGCAGCTTCGGGACTAGTACGGAGCAGTTCTTC. Its protein is CASSFGTSTEQFF.

The CDR3 here is CASSGQDSSNTEAFF. As DNA, the CDR3 is TGCGCCAGCAGCGGCCAGGACAGTTCGAACACTGAAGCTTTCTTT. This sequence joins TRBV5-1 and TRBJ1-1; tentatively, D is TRBD1 (6 bases). Germline CDR1 is SGHRS and CDR2 is YFSETQ. CDR3 length: 15 amino acids. V was clipped by 4 bases and J by 1 base, with 14 bases between them.

This clone was recorded a few times. CDR3 protein: CASSLRDQEKLFF. The CDR3 bases are TGTGCCAGCAGCCTCCGGGATCAGGAAAAACTGTTTTTT. J is TRBJ1-4 and V is TRBV28, with D hard to call. Germline CDR1 MDHEN, CDR2 SYDVKM. The CDR3 loop spans 13 amino acids. V lost 6 bases to trimming and J lost 8 bases, with 13 bases between them.